Following are 20 T cell receptor beta chains from one sample sequenced in a study of cytomegalovirus exposure and HLA in healthy donors. Primers: 60 Vbeta forward and 13 Jbeta reverse. TCRdb's table, derived via immunoSEQ multiplex PCR, lists solely in-frame clones and lacks some. This sample yields some 130,000 clones, of which 65% to 70% are seen a single time; 1.5% to 2% belongs to the top ten. Material: PBMCs. Source of these receptors: a human donor in good health.

This chain joins TRBV9 and TRBJ2-3; weak D call: TRBD2 (6 bases). The V gene's germline CDR1 is SGDLS and CDR2 YYNGEE. The V end lost 2 bases, the J end lost 6 bases, and 16 bases lay between the germline ends. The CDR3 is 15 residues long. CDR3 in amino acids: CASSVGGRGLDTQYF. CDR3 DNA: TGTGCCAGCAGCGTGGGGGGACGCGGGTTGGATACGCAGTATTTT.

V is TRBV4-1 and J is TRBJ2-7, with D perhaps TRBD2 (6 bases). The CDR3 contains 15 residues. Germline V gene sequence: CDR1 MGHRA, CDR2 YSYEKL. Deletions cut 4 bases from V and 3 bases from J, with 16 bases between. CDR3: CASSRWNAGLYEQYF. CDR3 nucleotide sequence: TGCGCCAGCAGCCGCTGGAACGCGGGACTCTACGAGCAGTACTTC.

This clone was found a few times. This chain connects TRBV10-3 to TRBJ2-7; D remains ambiguous. The CDR3 is 14 residues long. Germline assignment: CDR1 ENHRY and CDR2 SYGVKD. The V gene lost 4 bases and the J gene lost 2 bases, with 12 bases spanning the gap. CDR3 coding DNA: TGTGCCATCAGTGCACAGATTAGTACCTACGAGCAGTACTTC. Protein product: CAISAQISTYEQYF.

CDR3 loop: CSGGSRADTQYF. In DNA, the CDR3 is TGCAGCGGCGGGAGCCGGGCAGATACGCAGTATTTT. The V call is TRBV29-1, the J call TRBJ2-3; 7 nucleotides agree with TRBD2. Germline V gene lookup returns CDR1 SQVTM and CDR2 ANQGSEA. CDR3 size: 12 residues. Trimming cost V 7 bases and J 4 bases; bases outside gene matches: 5.

The gene calls are TRBV29-1 and TRBJ1-1; possibly TRBD1 for D (6 bases). This CDR3 has 14 residues. V lost 6 bases and J 6 bases, leaving 20 bases between the germline ends. Germline CDR1 SQVTM, CDR2 ANQGSEA. CDR3 coding DNA: TGCAGCGTAGGGGTCCTGGGGGAGGGGGCTGAAGCTTTCTTT. This translates into CSVGVLGEGAEAFF. Complete variable domain (other parts from reference TRBV29-1 and TRBJ1-1): SAVISQKPSRDICQRGTSLTIQCQVDSQVTMMFWYRQQPGQSLTLIATANQGSEATYESGFVIDKFPISRPNLTFSTLTVSNMSPEDSSIYLCSVGVLGEGAEAFFGQGTRLTVV.

This chain connects TRBV28 to TRBJ1-1; D is unclear. This CDR3 spans 13 amino acids. V lost 5 bases and J 1 base, leaving 8 bases between the germline ends. Germline-derived CDR1 and CDR2 are MDHEN and SYDVKM. CDR3 DNA sequence: TGTGCCAGCAGTCCCCGGGGGAACACTGAAGCTTTCTTT. Translated: CASSPRGNTEAFF.

The chain recombines TRBV6-5 with TRBJ2-2; a weak D match, TRBD1 (6 bases). Germline-derived CDR1 and CDR2 are MNHEY and SVGAGI. The CDR3 spans 15 residues. V lost 4 bases, J lost 0 bases, and 9 bases lay in between. CDR3 sequence reads: CASSFPGANTGELFF. The DNA of the CDR3 is TGTGCCAGCAGTTTTCCAGGGGCGAACACCGGGGAGCTGTTTTTT.

V and J are TRBV7-3 and TRBJ2-5; 8 bases line up with TRBD1. CDR3 length equals 15 residues. Germline CDR1 is SGHTA and CDR2 is FQGTGA. After removal of 5 bases from V and 1 base from J, the junction contained 6 bases not matched to a gene. This CDR3 reads CASSRTGLAQETQYF. In DNA, the CDR3 is TGTGCCAGCAGCCGGACAGGGTTAGCCCAAGAGACCCAGTACTTC.

This chain connects TRBV15 to TRBJ2-3; D might be TRBD2 (7 bases). The V end was cut by 3 bases, the J end by 3 bases, with 19 bases between. This CDR3 comprises 17 residues. Germline values: CDR1 LNHNV, CDR2 YYDKDF (reference sequence). CDR3 in amino acids: CATSSPLMGGGTDTQYF. In DNA form, the CDR3 reads TGTGCCACCAGCAGTCCCCTTATGGGAGGGGGGACAGATACGCAGTATTTT.

The table lists this clone with a count of one. A read error may produce the germline difference seen at one junction end. The chain recombines TRBV7-2 with TRBJ2-7; D gene unclear. The CDR3 consists of 14 residues. CDR1 and CDR2 (germline): SGHTA, FQGNSA. This chain's CDR3 is CASSLEGASYERYF. CDR3 coding DNA: TGTGCCAGCAGCTTAGAAGGAGCGTCCTACGAGCGGTACTTC.

The gene calls are TRBV7-6 and TRBJ2-7; TRBD2 matches at 7 bases. The CDR3 contains 14 residues. V lost 5 bases, J lost 4 bases, and 8 bases stayed unmatched. Germline V gene sequence: CDR1 SGHVS, CDR2 FNYEAQ. In nucleotides, the CDR3 is TGTGCCAGCAGCCAAAGGGAGGGTTTATACGAGCAGTACTTC. Translation: CASSQREGLYEQYF.

V is TRBV4-1 and J is TRBJ2-1; 9 nucleotides agree with TRBD1. The CDR3 is 17 amino acids. Germline values: CDR1 MGHRA, CDR2 YSYEKL. After removal of 2 bases from V and 9 bases from J, the junction contained 14 bases not matched to a gene. CDR3 nucleotides: TGCGCCAGCAGCCAACCCCAACAGGGGGCGGGAGCGGGTGAGCAGTTCTTC. Its translation is CASSQPQQGAGAGEQFF.

V is TRBV7-2 and J is TRBJ2-4; the D is unclear. The CDR3 is made up of 14 amino acids. Germline-derived CDR1 and CDR2 are SGHTA and FQGNSA. V lost 5 bases to trimming and J lost 9 bases, with 17 bases between them. CDR3 loop: CASSRVRLSGIQYF. CDR3 DNA: TGTGCCAGCAGCCGTGTGAGATTATCGGGCATTCAGTACTTC.

V usage is TRBV15 and J usage is TRBJ1-5, with a weak D call TRBD1 (5 bases). Trimming left V 7 bases short and J 5 bases short, with 15 bases between. CDR1 LNHNV and CDR2 YYDKDF come from the germline V gene (reference sequence). This CDR3 is built from 14 residues. The CDR3 region is CATNGRGTDQPQHF. CDR3 sequence (DNA): TGTGCCACCAACGGCCGGGGGACGGATCAGCCCCAGCATTTT.

The V call is TRBV5-1, the J call TRBJ2-3; TRBD2 agrees at 7 bases. With V trimmed by 8 bases and J by 3 bases, 9 bases remained unmatched. The CDR3 runs 14 residues. Germline V lookup: CDR1 SGHRS, CDR2 YFSETQ. This CDR3 reads CASRAGVRTDTQYF. The CDR3 region has the DNA TGCGCCAGTAGGGCGGGGGTACGGACAGATACGCAGTATTTT.

The chain has TRBV15 and TRBJ2-1; weak D call: TRBD2 (5 bases). V lost 5 bases to trimming and J lost 3 bases, with 5 bases between them. This CDR3 is built from 12 residues. Looked up from germline, CDR1 is LNHNV and CDR2 is YYDKDF (reference sequence). As DNA, the CDR3 is TGTGCCACCAGCGAGGGCTACAATGAGCAGTTCTTC. Protein: CATSEGYNEQFF.

The chain combines TRBV6-1 with TRBJ1-1; D remains unclear. The CDR3 spans 13 residues. CDR1 is MNHNS, CDR2 SASEGT, per germline. V shed 6 bases and J shed 0 bases, with 8 bases lying between them. The CDR3 DNA reads TGTGCCAGCAGCTATCGAATGAACACTGAAGCTTTCTTT. It codes for CASSYRMNTEAFF.

This chain joins TRBV5-4 and TRBJ2-7; D ambiguous. CDR3 length equals 12 residues. Trimming pared 4 bases from V and 4 bases from J, leaving 9 bases between. CDR1 and CDR2 from the germline V gene are SGHNT and YYREEE (reference sequence). For the CDR3, the DNA is TGTGCCAGCAGCCTCCAGTCTTACGAGCAGTACTTC. Amino acids: CASSLQSYEQYF.

The chain employs TRBV5-4 and TRBJ2-1, with 8 bases aligning to TRBD2. This CDR3 comprises 15 residues. The germline V gene has CDR1 SGHNT and CDR2 YYREEE (reference sequence). The ends lost 1 base at V and 4 bases at J; junction bases unmatched: 4. CDR3 sequence reads: CASSLMSGGYNEQFF. For the CDR3, the DNA is TGTGCCAGCAGCTTGATGAGCGGGGGATACAATGAGCAGTTCTTC.

This clone was recorded a few times. This rearrangement joins TRBV7-2 to TRBJ2-1, with 13 bases aligning to TRBD2. The CDR3 has 16 amino acids. The ends lost 5 bases at V and 3 bases at J; junction bases unmatched: 4. Looked up from germline, CDR1 is SGHTA and CDR2 is FQGNSA. The CDR3 sequence: CASSLGLAGDYNEQFF. Here the CDR3 DNA reads TGTGCCAGCAGCCTAGGACTAGCGGGAGACTACAATGAGCAGTTCTTC.